These 32 T cell receptor beta chains were sequenced from one sample in a study of cytomegalovirus exposure and HLA in healthy donors. With 60 Vbeta and 13 Jbeta primers, the PCR was carried out. TCRdb's copy holds only in-frame clones and misses some; the assay was immunoSEQ multiplex PCR. The sample has about 95,000 clones, 75% to 85% seen once; the top ten hold around 5%. The sample taken for sequencing was PBMCs. The origin of the receptors is a woman in her thirties or forties in good health and CMV-seronegative.

This clone was detected only once. The rearrangement joins TRBV5-1 to TRBJ2-1; D gene ambiguous. V lost 0 bases, J lost 4 bases, and 8 bases lay in between. Per the germline V gene, CDR1 is SGHRS and CDR2 is YFSETQ. The CDR3 is 14 residues long. The CDR3 loop reads CASSLGQDYNEQFF. CDR3 sequence (DNA): TGCGCCAGCAGCTTGGGGCAAGATTACAATGAGCAGTTCTTC.

This rearrangement joins TRBV4-2 to TRBJ1-1; D is undetermined. Germline CDR1 LGHNA, CDR2 YNFKEQ. V dropped 7 bases and J dropped 1 base, with 16 bases sitting between them. This CDR3 comprises 15 residues. CDR3 sequence reads: CASTIADSGNTEAFF. The CDR3 nucleotides read TGTGCCAGCACCATAGCGGACTCGGGGAACACTGAAGCTTTCTTT.

The rearrangement uses TRBV11-2 and TRBJ2-1; D may be TRBD2 (5 bases). Germline V gene lookup returns CDR1 SGHAT and CDR2 FQNNGV. V was shortened by 5 bases and J by 0 bases, with 11 bases between the two germline ends. This CDR3 spans 15 amino acids. This chain's CDR3 is CASSPDYTSYNEQFF. CDR3 bases: TGTGCCAGCAGCCCTGACTATACCTCCTACAATGAGCAGTTCTTC.

V and J are TRBV7-9 and TRBJ1-2; TRBD1 matches 7 bases. Germline CDR1 and CDR2: SEHNR and FQNEAQ (reference sequence). The CDR3 has 14 amino acids. V shed 4 bases and J 6 bases; nucleotides not matched to a gene: 8. CDR3 residues: CASSSTGATNGYTF. The CDR3 DNA is TGTGCCAGCAGCTCTACAGGGGCGACTAATGGCTACACCTTC.

The rearrangement uses TRBV18 and TRBJ1-6; 11 positions match TRBD1. Germline lookup yields CDR1 KGHSH and CDR2 LQKENI. This CDR3 has 13 residues. The J segment lost 14 bases and the V segment lost 3 bases, leaving 3 bases of the junction unmatched. Here the CDR3 reads CASSPGQGEALHF. CDR3 in DNA: TGTGCCAGCTCACCGGGACAGGGGGAGGCCCTCCACTTT.

J is TRBJ1-3 and V is TRBV7-9, with D possibly being TRBD1 (5 bases). The CDR3 extends over 15 amino acids. Germline loops: CDR1 SEHNR, CDR2 FQNEAQ (reference sequence). The V gene lost 5 bases and the J gene lost 4 bases, with 15 bases spanning the gap. CDR3 sequence: CASSNGGTVGNTIYF. The CDR3 DNA sequence: TGTGCCAGCAGCAACGGAGGGACCGTGGGAAACACCATATATTTT.

This chain connects TRBV25-1 to TRBJ1-2, with 9 bases lining up with TRBD1. From germline, CDR1 is MGHDK and CDR2 SYGVNS. Trimming at V came to 5 bases and at J to 6 bases, leaving 13 bases not matched to a gene. The CDR3 spans 16 residues. The CDR3 sequence: CASSWPSDRGGNGYTF. The CDR3 DNA sequence: TGTGCCAGCAGTTGGCCCTCCGACAGGGGGGGCAATGGCTACACCTTC.

V usage is TRBV6-1 and J usage is TRBJ1-2; 10 bases map to TRBD1. CDR1 and CDR2 from the germline V gene are MNHNS and SASEGT. Germline trimming cut 5 bases from V and 8 bases from J; bases unmatched to any gene: 11. The length of the CDR3 is 15 residues. The CDR3 region has the DNA TGTGCCAGCAGTCCAAAGGACAGGGGGGAGCGAGGCTACACCTTC. This codes for CASSPKDRGERGYTF.

The table lists this clone with a few counts. This sequence joins TRBV7-9 and TRBJ2-5; 10 bases agree with TRBD2. V was pared by 2 bases and J by 2 bases, with 11 bases of the junction left unmatched. The germline CDR1 and CDR2 sequences are SEHNR and FQNEAQ (reference sequence). The CDR3 is 18 amino acids. The CDR3 nucleotides are TGTGCCAGCAGCTTAATACAGCGGGGGGGCGGTCGGCAAGAGACCCAGTACTTC. This sequence encodes CASSLIQRGGGRQETQYF.

The chain combines TRBV18 with TRBJ1-4, with 8 bases lining up with TRBD1. The CDR3 runs to 13 residues. Per germline, CDR1 KGHSH and CDR2 LQKENI. V shed 4 bases and J 13 bases; nucleotides not matched to a gene: 8. The CDR3 region has the DNA TGTGCCAGCTCACTCGGACAACAGGGGGGACTGTTTTTT. Translation gives CASSLGQQGGLFF. Using reference TRBV18 and TRBJ1-4 for the parts outside the CDR3, the full variable domain is NAGVMQNPRHLVRRRGQEARLRCSPMKGHSHVYWYRQLPEEGLKFMVYLQKENIIDESGMPKERFSAEFPKEGPSILRIQQVVRGDSAAYFCASSLGQQGGLFFGSGTQLSVL.

J is TRBJ2-7 and V is TRBV6-6; 7 bases are shared with TRBD2. The CDR3 runs 13 residues. The germline CDR1 and CDR2 sequences are MNHNY and SVGAGI (reference sequence). With V trimmed by 8 bases and J by 6 bases, 10 bases remained unmatched. The CDR3 nucleotides are TGTGCCAGCTCTGGGGTACCGGGGGGCGAGCAGTACTTC. The encoded protein is CASSGVPGGEQYF.

The chain couples TRBV7-2 to TRBJ1-2; D remains ambiguous. This CDR3 contains 14 residues. V lost 1 base, J lost 4 bases, and 10 bases lay in between. In germline, CDR1 is SGHTA, CDR2 FQGNSA. DNA for the CDR3: TGTGCCAGCAGCTTAGGCGGGGTGTCCTATGGCTACACCTTC. Amino acid sequence: CASSLGGVSYGYTF.

The V gene is TRBV7-9, the J gene TRBJ1-2; no firm D call. There are 11 residues in the CDR3. Germline V CDR1 and CDR2: SEHNR, FQNEAQ (reference sequence). V was shortened by 4 bases and J by 4 bases, with 4 bases between the two germline ends. CDR3 sequence reads: CASSSGYGYTF. CDR3 in DNA: TGTGCCAGCAGCTCGGGCTATGGCTACACCTTC.

This clone was seen a single time. DNA of the CDR3: TGTGCCAGCTCCCGTCGGGGGGCGCTCGACGAGCAGTACTTC. Protein product: CASSRRGALDEQYF. The rearrangement uses TRBV28 and TRBJ2-7; tentatively, D is TRBD2 (7 bases). Looked up from germline, CDR1 is MDHEN and CDR2 is SYDVKM. This CDR3 has 14 residues. V was pared by 8 bases and J by 5 bases, with 19 bases between.

This clone was observed a few times. V usage is TRBV6-4 and J usage is TRBJ1-6, with 7 bases identical to TRBD1. The CDR3 has 13 residues. The junction had 2 bases not matched to a gene; V was cut back by 4 bases and J by 8 bases. CDR1 MRHNA and CDR2 SNTAGT come from the germline V gene. The DNA of the CDR3 is TGTGCCAGCAGTGTGGGGACAGATTCACCCCTCCACTTT. It is translated as CASSVGTDSPLHF.

The chain uses TRBV5-1 and TRBJ2-7; D uncertain. Germline V gene data show CDR1 as SGHRS and CDR2 as YFSETQ. Trimming pared 2 bases from V and 4 bases from J, leaving 13 bases between. There are 14 residues in the CDR3. The CDR3: CASSLETGKYEQYF. The CDR3 DNA follows: TGCGCCAGCAGCTTAGAGACTGGTAAATACGAGCAGTACTTC.

The chain couples TRBV19 to TRBJ1-5; TRBD1 matches at 8 bases. The V gene's germline CDR1 is LNHDA and CDR2 SQIVND (reference sequence). V shed 8 bases, J shed 5 bases, and the junction held 8 bases outside the gene matches. There are 14 residues in the CDR3. CDR3 bases: TGTGCCAGTGAAGACAGGGGCCTTCATCAGCCCCAGCATTTT. It yields the protein CASEDRGLHQPQHF. The whole variable domain, remainder taken from reference TRBV19 and TRBJ1-5, is DGGITQSPKYLFRKEGQNVTLSCEQNLNHDAMYWYRQDPGQGLRLIYYSQIVNDFQKGDIAEGYSVSREKKESFPLTVTSAQKNPTAFYLCASEDRGLHQPQHFGDGTRLSIL.

CDR3 nucleotide sequence: TGTGCCAGCAGCCCGATCGGGTCGAACACCATATATTTT. Amino acid sequence: CASSPIGSNTIYF. The V and J genes are TRBV5-6 and TRBJ1-3; the D is unclear. Looked up from germline, CDR1 is SGHDT and CDR2 is YYEEEE. This CDR3 spans 13 amino acids. Between the trimmed V and J ends, which lost 4 bases and 7 bases, there was a span of 12 bases.

This clone showed up just a few times. The J gene is TRBJ2-7, the V gene TRBV27, with TRBD1 matching 8 bases. This CDR3 comprises 14 residues. Germline CDR1 is MNHEY and CDR2 is SMNVEV (reference sequence). Trimming cost V 0 bases and J 4 bases; bases outside gene matches: 2. The DNA of the CDR3 is TGTGCCAGCAGTTTATCGGGACAGGTGTACGAGCAGTACTTC. This codes for CASSLSGQVYEQYF.

J is TRBJ1-5 and V is TRBV5-5; 8 positions match TRBD1. This CDR3 has 15 residues. Germline CDR1 reads SGHKS; CDR2 reads YYEKEE (reference sequence). V lost 4 bases, J lost 0 bases, and 3 bases stayed unmatched. DNA for the CDR3: TGTGCCAGCAGCCAGACAGGGGCTAGCAATCAGCCCCAGCATTTT. It yields the protein CASSQTGASNQPQHF.

V is TRBV18 and J is TRBJ1-2; tentative D call: TRBD1 (5 bases). The CDR3 is 16 amino acids. Deletions cut 3 bases from V and 3 bases from J, with 17 bases between. Germline V lookup: CDR1 KGHSH, CDR2 LQKENI. CDR3 DNA: TGTGCCAGCTCACCTGGGGTTACAGGTTCTGACTATGGCTACACCTTC. Its protein product is CASSPGVTGSDYGYTF.

The chain joins TRBV4-1 to TRBJ2-7, with 10 bases identical to TRBD1. V dropped 5 bases and J dropped 2; count of bases not matched to a gene: 6. The CDR3 extends over 15 amino acids. The germline V gene encodes CDR1 MGHRA and CDR2 YSYEKL. The CDR3 coding sequence is TGCGCCAGCAGCGAAGGGACAGGGGAAGCCTACGAGCAGTACTTC. Translation: CASSEGTGEAYEQYF.

In its sample, this clone was seen a few times. The rearrangement uses TRBV4-1 and TRBJ1-1, with a tentative D call TRBD1 (6 bases). The CDR3 extends over 15 amino acids. CDR1 is MGHRA, CDR2 YSYEKL, per germline. Trimming took 4 bases from V and 0 from J, leaving 12 bases between them. CDR3 amino acids: CASSPLDSLNTEAFF. CDR3 in DNA: TGCGCCAGCAGCCCATTGGACAGTTTGAACACTGAAGCTTTCTTT.

This clone appeared once. V usage is TRBV27 and J usage is TRBJ2-1, with D tentatively TRBD1 (6 bases). The germline CDR1 and CDR2 sequences are MNHEY and SMNVEV (reference sequence). This CDR3 region has 15 residues. V lost 6 bases to trimming and J lost 9 bases, with 21 bases between them. DNA for the CDR3: TGTGCCAGCAGAACGATGGGCAGGGTAGGGGGTGAGCAGTTCTTC. Translation: CASRTMGRVGGEQFF.

This clone was picked up one time. V is TRBV6-5 and J is TRBJ2-1; tentative D call: TRBD2 (6 bases). Trimming took off 0 bases at V and 4 bases at J, with 13 bases between the two ends. The CDR3 is made up of 16 amino acids. Looked up from germline, CDR1 is MNHEY and CDR2 is SVGAGI. The CDR3 DNA reads as TGTGCCAGCAGTTACTCTTTGGCGGGGTCTTACAATGAGCAGTTCTTC. It specifies CASSYSLAGSYNEQFF.

The chain carries TRBV9 and TRBJ1-2, with D possibly TRBD1 on 6 matching bases. Germline V gene data show CDR1 as SGDLS and CDR2 as YYNGEE. The CDR3 is 15 amino acids. Trimming stripped 0 bases from V and 2 bases from J, with 11 bases between. The CDR3 here is CASSVGGGGNYGYTF. The CDR3 nucleotides are TGTGCCAGCAGCGTAGGAGGGGGGGGAAACTATGGCTACACCTTC.

The V and J genes are TRBV19 and TRBJ2-7; 7 bases map to TRBD1. V was pared by 3 bases and J by 4 bases, with 15 bases of the junction left unmatched. The CDR3 is 17 residues long. Germline CDR1 is LNHDA and CDR2 is SQIVND (reference sequence). The CDR3 sequence: CASSIPPRTGVLYEQYF. The CDR3 DNA is TGTGCCAGTAGTATCCCTCCCAGGACAGGCGTTTTATACGAGCAGTACTTC.

A note on this clone: Other DNA sequences of this sample code for an identical CDR3. The chain employs TRBV6-5 and TRBJ1-2; D remains unclear. Trimming cost V 2 bases and J 6 bases, with 7 bases left between them. This CDR3 is 12 amino acids long. Germline CDR1 is MNHEY and CDR2 is SVGAGI. The CDR3 protein is CASSYGGNGYTF. CDR3 in DNA: TGTGCCAGCAGTTACGGAGGGAATGGCTACACCTTC.

The chain employs TRBV5-6 and TRBJ2-1; weak D call: TRBD1 (5 bases). With 4 bases removed from V and 7 bases from J, the gap between germline ends came to 15 bases. The CDR3 sequence is 14 residues long. CDR1 and CDR2 (germline): SGHDT, YYEEEE. The CDR3 DNA is TGTGCCAGCAGCGTGGACACCGCACAAAATGAGCAGTTCTTC. Protein product: CASSVDTAQNEQFF.

The rearrangement uses TRBV10-3 and TRBJ2-7; 8 positions agree with TRBD1. Trimming removed 8 bases from V and 4 bases from J; junction bases left unmatched: 16. Per the germline V gene, CDR1 is ENHRY and CDR2 is SYGVKD. This CDR3 contains 16 residues. The CDR3 sequence is CAIGSLTGTGNYEQYF. The CDR3 DNA follows: TGTGCCATCGGAAGCCTCACCGGGACAGGAAATTACGAGCAGTACTTC.

The chain employs TRBV5-6 and TRBJ2-3; D is possibly TRBD2 (6 bases). This CDR3 contains 14 residues. V was trimmed by 3 bases and J by 1 base, leaving 9 bases between them. Germline CDR1 is SGHDT and CDR2 is YYEEEE. DNA of the CDR3: TGTGCCAGCAGCTGGGGGGACGGCACAGATACGCAGTATTTT. Amino acid sequence: CASSWGDGTDTQYF.

The V and J genes are TRBV4-2 and TRBJ1-6; TRBD1 aligns across 7 bases. This CDR3 comprises 16 residues. J lost 0 bases, V lost 6 bases, and 5 bases had no gene match. CDR1 and CDR2 (germline): LGHNA, YNFKEQ. In DNA, the CDR3 is TGTGCCAGCAGAACGGACAGGAGCTCCTATAATTCACCCCTCCACTTT. This gives the protein CASRTDRSSYNSPLHF.